The sample holds many counts of the clone carrying this T cell receptor beta chain. The antigen is not known. The sample originates from a study of read filtering for tumor transcriptome and immune sequencing. Whole-study context: Mean patient age was roughly 66 years, range roughly 45 to 85; 17 to 20 male, 14 female. About 8 patients were R-ISS I, 16 were R-ISS II, 7 were R-ISS III. Per sample, TCR-region reads ranged about 4.05 to 10.27 million by IR-seq, about 85 to 1,400 by RNA-seq.

Overall study findings and caveats: Approximately 79% of IR-seq clonotypes had a single read, yet these held about 3.4% of reads.

The library was built from around 0.4 ug RNA with molecular barcoded adaptors for alpha/delta and beta/gamma chains. MiXCR was run by TCRdb on the reads, yielding one entry per CDR3 protein. This table holds around 38,000 distinct CDR3 sequences, roughly 13% found once. The TCR was taken from a donor over 35 with multiple myeloma. Sequencing used a population of CD138-negative cells sorted from bone marrow.

CDR3 amino acids: CSAIDAFRAFF. CDR3 nucleotides: TGCAGTGCTATTGATGCTTTCCGGGCTTTCTTT. The chain employs TRBV20-1 and TRBJ1-1; D gene uncertain. V dropped 4 bases and J dropped 11 bases, with 14 bases sitting between them. Germline V gene sequence: CDR1 DFQATT, CDR2 SNEGSKA (reference sequence). The CDR3 spans 11 residues.